The rows below give T cell receptor beta chains drawn from one sample of a study of shared clonotypes between healthy human individuals. Data came from immunoSEQ multiplex PCR; TCRdb stores just in-frame clones and leaves some out. The profile shows hundreds of thousands of clones, around 77% of them singletons. Sequencing was done on a sample of PBMCs. These receptors were taken from a woman in her forties in good health. Some clones in this sample may be carry-over from other donors' samples. Both conserved end residues are part of each CDR3. A D gene is named only where the DNA matches it firmly. Clone size appears in some rows only: once, few, many, or a class for an expanded clone.

j_call d_call clone_size v_call cdr3_aa cdr3_nt
TRBJ2-7 TRBD2 few TRBV19 CASSDRTSGNDLQYF TGTGCCAGTAGTGACCGGACTAGCGGGAACGACCTGCAGTACTTC
TRBJ2-1 TRBD2 NA TRBV4-1 CASSSSSGLSYNEQFF TGCGCCAGCAGCTCATCTAGCGGACTCTCCTACAATGAGCAGTTCTTC
TRBJ2-5 TRBD1 NA TRBV7-9 CASSQGQIQETQYF TGTGCCAGCAGCCAGGGACAGATCCAAGAGACCCAGTACTTC
TRBJ1-1 NA NA TRBV11-2 CASSSSPKQGRAEAFF TGTGCCAGCAGCTCCTCACCCAAGCAGGGTAGGGCTGAAGCTTTCTTT
TRBJ1-1 NA few TRBV15 CATSRDRGSEAFF TGTGCCACCAGCAGAGATAGAGGCTCTGAAGCTTTCTTT
TRBJ2-7 TRBD1 NA TRBV28 CASSLRQGTYEQYF TGTGCCAGCAGTTTACGACAGGGTACCTACGAGCAGTACTTC
TRBJ1-4 TRBD1 NA TRBV6-5 CASSYSDRLGEKLFF TGTGCCAGCAGTTACTCGGACAGGTTGGGTGAAAAACTGTTTTTT
TRBJ1-2 NA NA TRBV5-6 CASSWGGLPGGGYTF TGTGCCAGCAGCTGGGGGGGCCTTCCCGGAGGCGGCTACACCTTC
TRBJ1-4 NA NA TRBV30 CAWSNRVDEKLFF TGTGCCTGGAGTAACAGGGTAGATGAAAAACTGTTTTTT
TRBJ1-5 NA NA TRBV9 CASSVGSSGDQPQHF TGTGCCAGCAGCGTAGGTTCTTCGGGGGACCAGCCCCAGCATTTT
TRBJ1-4 NA NA TRBV7-9 CASSLFLWQNEKLFF TGTGCCAGCAGCTTATTTCTTTGGCAGAATGAAAAACTGTTTTTT
TRBJ2-2 NA NA TRBV14 CASSQIPGLDYTGELFF TGTGCCAGCAGCCAGATACCGGGACTCGATTACACCGGGGAGCTGTTTTTT
TRBJ2-7 NA NA TRBV28 CASTPWGAGSSYEQYF TGTGCCAGCACCCCGTGGGGGGCAGGGAGCTCCTACGAGCAGTACTTC
TRBJ2-7 TRBD1 NA TRBV28 CASSGWDRIYEQYF TGTGCCAGCAGTGGGTGGGACAGAATTTACGAGCAGTACTTC
TRBJ1-5 NA NA TRBV18 CASSRGYAQPQHF TGTGCCAGCTCCAGAGGGTACGCTCAGCCCCAGCATTTT
TRBJ2-3 TRBD2 NA TRBV27 CASSSSGHTDTQYF TGTGCCAGCAGTTCTAGCGGGCACACAGATACGCAGTATTTT
TRBJ2-2 NA NA TRBV29-1 CSAFGTANTGELFF TGCAGCGCCTTCGGGACGGCGAACACCGGGGAGCTGTTTTTT
TRBJ2-1 TRBD2 NA TRBV15 CATSPRLAGGYEQFF TGTGCCACCAGCCCCCGACTAGCGGGAGGCTATGAGCAGTTCTTC
TRBJ2-5 NA NA TRBV7-2 CASSLGPRETQYF TGTGCCAGCAGCTTAGGCCCCCGGGAGACCCAGTACTTC
TRBJ2-1 NA NA TRBV18 CASSLLDSSEQFF TGTGCCAGCTCACTCCTTGACTCAAGTGAGCAGTTCTTC
TRBJ1-2 NA NA TRBV4-3 CASSQDGTGTYGYTF TGCGCCAGCAGCCAAGACGGAACAGGGACGTATGGCTACACCTTC
TRBJ2-7 TRBD2 NA TRBV6-4 CASSGTSGQSSYEQYF TGTGCCAGCAGCGGGACTAGCGGGCAGAGCTCCTACGAGCAGTACTTC
TRBJ2-2 TRBD1 NA TRBV6-6 CASSPGTAAIGELFF TGTGCCAGCAGCCCCGGGACAGCGGCGATCGGGGAGCTGTTTTTT
TRBJ2-1 NA NA TRBV7-9 CASSLNSFLQDEQFF TGTGCCAGCAGCTTAAATTCTTTCCTTCAGGATGAGCAGTTCTTC
TRBJ1-1 NA once TRBV29-1 CSVEGVGGKNTEAFF TGCAGCGTTGAAGGGGTCGGCGGGAAGAACACTGAAGCTTTCTTT